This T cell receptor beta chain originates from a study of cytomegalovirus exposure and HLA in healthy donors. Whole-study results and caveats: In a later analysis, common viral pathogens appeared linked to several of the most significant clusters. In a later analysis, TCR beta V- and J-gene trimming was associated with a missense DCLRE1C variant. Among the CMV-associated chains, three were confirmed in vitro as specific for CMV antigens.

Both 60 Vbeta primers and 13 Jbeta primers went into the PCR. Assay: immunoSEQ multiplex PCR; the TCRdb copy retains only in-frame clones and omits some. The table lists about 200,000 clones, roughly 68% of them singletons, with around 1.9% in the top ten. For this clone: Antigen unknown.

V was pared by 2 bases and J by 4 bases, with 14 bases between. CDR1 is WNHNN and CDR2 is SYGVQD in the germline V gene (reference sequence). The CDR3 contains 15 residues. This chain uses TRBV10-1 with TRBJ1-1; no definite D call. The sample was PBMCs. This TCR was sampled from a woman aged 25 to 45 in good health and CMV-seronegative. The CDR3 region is CASSEDSFPGTEAFF. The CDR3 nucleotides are TGCGCCAGCAGTGAGGATAGTTTCCCCGGCACTGAAGCTTTCTTT.